This T cell receptor (beta chain) was obtained from a study of shared clonotypes between healthy human individuals. Study-wide results and limits: Only blood underwent sampling, and tissue repertoires likely differ.

The germline V gene encodes CDR1 GTSNPN and CDR2 SVGIG (reference sequence). CDR3 size: 13 residues. The V end lost 7 bases, the J end lost 4 bases, and 17 bases lay between the germline ends. About this clone: Its specificity is not known.

Terminally differentiated effector memory CD45RA+ cells were left out of the naive CD8 fraction, which was CD45RO-negative and positively selected for CCR7. The authors ran the assay at deep level. Study processing details: As immunoSEQ supplied junction-only sequences (without quality scores), filtering differed. The assay was immunoSEQ multiplex PCR, and TCRdb's table has in-frame clones only and misses some. V, J and clone size are those of that table, while D and trimming were read from the DNA. The table lists some 2 million clones, roughly 94% of them singletons. V usage is TRBV30 and J usage is TRBJ2-7; D unclear. The sequence was obtained from a man aged 18 to 29 in good health. Sequenced input: naive CD8+ T cells sorted from blood. The CDR3 reads CAFRGPPKYEQYF. The CDR3 nucleotides are TGTGCCTTCCGAGGACCGCCTAAATACGAGCAGTACTTC.